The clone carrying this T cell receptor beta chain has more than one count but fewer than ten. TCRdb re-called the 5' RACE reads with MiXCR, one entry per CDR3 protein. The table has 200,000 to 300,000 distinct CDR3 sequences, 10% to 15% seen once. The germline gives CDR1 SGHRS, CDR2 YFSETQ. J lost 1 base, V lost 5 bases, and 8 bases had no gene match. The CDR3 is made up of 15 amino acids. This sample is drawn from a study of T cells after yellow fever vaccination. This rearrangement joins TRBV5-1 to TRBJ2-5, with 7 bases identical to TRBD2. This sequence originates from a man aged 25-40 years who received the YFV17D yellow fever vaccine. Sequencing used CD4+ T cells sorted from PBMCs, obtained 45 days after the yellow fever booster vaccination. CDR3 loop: CASSGAGPFQETQYF. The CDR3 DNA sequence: TGCGCCAGCAGTGGAGCGGGGCCTTTCCAAGAGACCCAGTACTTC.